This T cell receptor (beta chain) originates from a study of cytomegalovirus exposure and HLA in healthy donors (dated by TCRdb to about 2017). For the study in its entirety: According to a later analysis, the 120 or so validation repertoires were produced on the same platform as the approximately 690 repertoires of the first cohort. The study aimed to test whether cataloging public T cell receptors could reveal signatures of past pathogen exposure. In addition to the first cohort of approximately 670 subjects, a separate validation cohort of 130 or so different subjects was used. The study combined high-throughput TCR immunosequencing, statistical association of individual TCRs with disease status, and machine learning to predict cytomegalovirus infection status.

The CDR3 starts with the cysteine, ends with the phenylalanine, and has 15 residues. Here the CDR3 DNA is all that survives: 45 bases in frame from base 1. Via the germline V gene (reference sequence), CDR1 is MNHEY and CDR2 SMNVEV. The germline V end is reduced by 0 bases and the J end by 1 base; junction bases left unmatched: 2. With respect to this clone: The antigen it binds to is not known. No base-level quality is on record; no much larger clone is a single base apart.

Donors formed part of the validation cohort, which comprised approximately 130 subjects and was distinct from the first cohort of roughly 600 subjects. Libraries were made using the immunoSEQ multiplex PCR assay. Per the source publication's procedure: To diagnose cytomegalovirus status from the catalog of TCR beta chain sequences, a statistical classification framework was built. TCRdb took over this immuneACCESS table, retaining in-frame rearrangements with V and J assigned. Such tables are incomplete; in checked studies, under half of the missing clones stem from an unresolved V gene, and the remainder is unexplained. V and J calls and clone size are those listed in that table; D and trimming were worked out from the DNA. This sample comprises some 78,000 clones, 90% to 96% of them detected only once. Of the sample, 1.5% to 2% falls within the top ten clones. General study outcomes and caveats: A later analysis had no HLA typing for the validation cohort, so co-occurrence there was scored across all 130 or so repertoires. The authors suggested that the approach could potentially be generalized to other disease states and immunological phenotypes. In the study, some 160 TCR beta chains were listed as associated with cytomegalovirus. Most TCR sequences were seen in very few donors, while some public TCRs were found in many individuals. The classifier was reported to diagnose cytomegalovirus status with high specificity and sensitivity in both the original and validation cohorts. In vitro tests confirmed that a few of the cytomegalovirus-associated TCR beta chains recognize cytomegalovirus antigens. Of the cluster scores, about 94% were above 0 in a later analysis, which found that TCRs clustered in the first cohort also tended to co-occur in the 130 or so validation repertoires.

The V gene is TRBV27 and the J gene is TRBJ2-7, with 8 bases in between that match TRBD1. The sequenced sample was PBMCs. This receptor was identified in a man younger than 30 in good health and CMV-seropositive. The CDR3 reads CASSLSDRESYEQYF. The base sequence is TGTGCCAGCAGTTTATCGGACAGGGAATCCTACGAGCAGTACTTC.